A single sample is the source of the 20 T cell receptor beta chains below, sequenced in a study of cytomegalovirus exposure and HLA in healthy donors (dated by TCRdb to the late 2010s). The library came from the immunoSEQ multiplex PCR assay. A mixture of 60 forward primers for TCR Vbeta segments and 13 reverse primers for TCR Jbeta segments was used in the multiplex PCR. TCRdb carries this immuneACCESS record with in-frame sequences only. Its versions omit some clonotypes, under half of them owing to an unresolved V gene in the studies checked, with the rest unexplained. This sample has about 160,000 clones in its table, and 70% to 80% of those were observed once. The ten largest clonotypes hold 3% to 4.5% of the sample. The specimen was PBMCs. Every receptor here comes from a man aged 30 to 39 in good health and CMV-seropositive.

V gene TRBV19 combines with J gene TRBJ1-3, with D maybe TRBD1 (5 bases). V dropped 0 bases and J dropped 0 bases, with 9 bases sitting between them. Germline loops: CDR1 LNHDA, CDR2 SQIVND (reference sequence). The CDR3 has 16 residues. The DNA of the CDR3 is TGTGCCAGTAGTATAGAGCGGGGGAGCTCTGGAAACACCATATATTTT. Translation: CASSIERGSSGNTIYF.

CDR3 bases: TGTGCCAGCAGCTTATACGGGGAGCTGTTTTTT. Protein: CASSLYGELFF. The chain carries TRBV7-9 and TRBJ2-2, with D unresolved. V was cut by 2 bases and J by 7 bases, with 2 bases left in between. This CDR3 is built from 11 residues. CDR1 and CDR2 from the germline V gene are SEHNR and FQNEAQ (reference sequence).

This chain links TRBV27 with TRBJ1-1, with 7 bases matching TRBD1. V lost 2 bases to trimming and J lost 2 bases; unmatched junction nucleotides: 8. Looked up from germline, CDR1 is MNHEY and CDR2 is SMNVEV (reference sequence). The CDR3 length is 16 residues. This chain's CDR3 is CASSLIGGPVNTEAFF. The CDR3 bases are TGTGCCAGCAGTTTAATAGGGGGCCCGGTAAACACTGAAGCTTTCTTT.

This chain uses TRBV15 with TRBJ1-4; TRBD1 might be the D (6 bases). Trimming removed 0 bases at V and 7 bases at J, with 15 bases between. Germline CDR1 is LNHNV and CDR2 is YYDKDF (reference sequence). The CDR3 runs to 16 residues. The CDR3 region is CATSRDRGGLSEKLFF. The CDR3 DNA reads TGTGCCACCAGCAGAGATAGGGGGGGGCTGAGTGAAAAACTGTTTTTT.

The J gene is TRBJ2-7, the V gene TRBV29-1, with D perhaps TRBD1 (5 bases). Germline V lookup: CDR1 SQVTM, CDR2 ANQGSEA. The ends were cut back, 1 base at V and 2 bases at J, with 9 bases in the middle. The CDR3 extends over 13 amino acids. CDR3 sequence: CSVEGQRTYEQYF. In DNA, the CDR3 is TGCAGCGTTGAAGGACAGCGTACCTACGAGCAGTACTTC.

The chain links TRBV6-4 to TRBJ1-4, with D possibly being TRBD1 (6 bases). This CDR3 spans 14 amino acids. Deletions cut 7 bases from V and 8 bases from J, with 17 bases between. The germline V gene encodes CDR1 MRHNA and CDR2 SNTAGT. The CDR3 sequence: CASKPDRAGEKLFF. DNA of the CDR3: TGTGCCAGCAAACCGGACAGAGCTGGGGAAAAACTGTTTTTT.

The J gene is TRBJ2-5, the V gene TRBV20-1, with D possibly being TRBD2 (6 bases). Germline CDR1 DFQATT, CDR2 SNEGSKA (reference sequence). This CDR3 has 11 amino acids. V lost 8 bases and J lost 6, with 13 bases in between. CDR3 DNA: TGCAGTTTAATGGAGGGGAAGACCCAGTACTTC. Residues: CSLMEGKTQYF.

This clone appeared a single time. This chain connects TRBV7-9 to TRBJ2-2; TRBD1 matches at 9 bases. There are 17 residues in the CDR3. Trimming took 1 base from V and 1 from J; bases not matched to a gene: 4. Germline V gene data show CDR1 as SEHNR and CDR2 as FQNEAQ (reference sequence). CDR3 sequence reads: CASSLGPGQGNTGELFF. In DNA form, the CDR3 reads TGTGCCAGCAGCTTAGGTCCGGGACAGGGGAACACCGGGGAGCTGTTTTTT.

This clone was observed a handful of times. The rearrangement uses TRBV12-5 and TRBJ2-7, with 8 bases aligning to TRBD1. Losses at the gene ends were 3 bases for V and 1 base for J; bases not matched to a gene: 5. The CDR3 is 15 residues long. In germline, CDR1 is LGHNT, CDR2 FRNRAP. This CDR3 reads CASGFTRDRSYEQYF. CDR3 in DNA: TGTGCTAGTGGTTTTACCCGGGACAGGTCCTACGAGCAGTACTTC. The entire variable domain, with the rest obtained from reference TRBV12-5 and TRBJ2-7, is as follows: DARVTQTPRHKVTEMGQEVTMRCQPILGHNTVFWYRQTMMQGLELLAYFRNRAPLDDSGMPKDRFSAEMPDATLATLKIQPSEPRDSAVYFCASGFTRDRSYEQYFGPGTRLTVT.

The chain carries TRBV7-8 and TRBJ1-2; possible D gene TRBD1, 5 bases. Trimming took 5 bases from V and 5 from J, leaving 18 bases between them. The CDR3 length is 15 residues. Germline V CDR1 and CDR2: SGHVS, FQNEAQ. The CDR3 protein is CASSGQDPAGYGYTF. CDR3 coding DNA: TGTGCCAGCAGCGGGCAGGACCCGGCAGGGTATGGCTACACCTTC. Looking up the rest from reference TRBV7-8 and TRBJ1-2 gives the full variable domain: GAGVSQSPRYKVAKRGQDVALRCDPISGHVSLFWYQQALGQGPEFLTYFQNEAQLDKSGLPSDRFFAERPEGSVSTLKIQRTQQEDSAVYLCASSGQDPAGYGYTFGSGTRLTVV.

This clone was counted only a few times. The chain couples TRBV5-1 to TRBJ2-7, with a possible D match to TRBD2 (5 bases). This CDR3 has 14 residues. Trimming took 2 bases from V and 0 from J, leaving 9 bases between them. Germline-derived CDR1 and CDR2 are SGHRS and YFSETQ. The CDR3 sequence: CASSFIRGSYEQYF. In DNA, the CDR3 is TGCGCCAGCAGCTTCATACGGGGCTCCTACGAGCAGTACTTC. Full variable domain (missing parts from reference TRBV5-1 and TRBJ2-7): KAGVTQTPRYLIKTRGQQVTLSCSPISGHRSVSWYQQTPGQGLQFLFEYFSETQRNKGNFPGRFSGRQFSNSRSEMNVSTLELGDSALYLCASSFIRGSYEQYFGPGTRLTVT.

V gene TRBV2 combines with J gene TRBJ1-1; 8 nucleotides align to TRBD1. Trimming cost V 9 bases and J 5 bases; bases outside gene matches: 8. The CDR3 is 13 residues long. The germline gives CDR1 SNHLY, CDR2 FYNNEI. CDR3 coding DNA: TGTGCCAGTCAAGTGACAGGGGTTACTGAAGCTTTCTTT. Amino acid sequence: CASQVTGVTEAFF.

The chain couples TRBV15 to TRBJ1-5, with 7 bases fitting TRBD1. Per the germline V gene, CDR1 is LNHNV and CDR2 is YYDKDF (reference sequence). The CDR3 sequence is 14 residues long. The junction had 7 bases not matched to a gene; V was cut back by 5 bases and J by 6 bases. Written as DNA, the CDR3 is TGTGCCACCAGCGAGGGACAGCAGGCTCAGCCCCAGCATTTT. Protein sequence: CATSEGQQAQPQHF.

The chain combines TRBV27 with TRBJ1-3; D gene ambiguous. Between the trimmed V and J ends, which lost 2 bases and 0 bases, there was a span of 5 bases. This CDR3 is 14 amino acids long. Germline CDR1 MNHEY, CDR2 SMNVEV (reference sequence). The DNA for the CDR3 is TGTGCCAGCAGTTTAACAGACTCTGGAAACACCATATATTTT. Residues: CASSLTDSGNTIYF.

The chain recombines TRBV6-4 with TRBJ2-2, with TRBD1 matching 9 bases. The CDR3 length is 14 residues. Trimming took 6 bases from V and 4 from J; bases not matched to a gene: 3. Germline V gene data show CDR1 as MRHNA and CDR2 as SNTAGT. DNA for the CDR3: TGTGCCAGCAGAGGGACAGGGCGCACCGGGGAGCTGTTTTTT. Translated: CASRGTGRTGELFF.

The chain carries TRBV28 and TRBJ2-1, with 12 bases that match TRBD2. The CDR3 runs to 17 residues. CDR1 is MDHEN and CDR2 is SYDVKM in the germline V gene. J gave up 1 base and V 4 bases, and 5 bases lay outside the gene matches. The CDR3 DNA reads as TGTGCCAGCAGTTCTAGCGGGGGGGCCAGATCCTACAATGAGCAGTTCTTC. Translating it yields CASSSSGGARSYNEQFF. Filled out from reference TRBV28 and TRBJ2-1, the complete variable domain reads DVKVTQSSRYLVKRTGEKVFLECVQDMDHENMFWYRQDPGLGLRLIYFSYDVKMKEKGDIPEGYSVSREKKERFSLILESASTNQTSMYLCASSSSGGARSYNEQFFGPGTRLTVL.

The chain links TRBV19 to TRBJ2-3, with TRBD2 identical over 14 bases. V shed 5 bases, J shed 5 bases, and the junction held 6 bases outside the gene matches. This CDR3 comprises 16 residues. The germline V gene encodes CDR1 LNHDA and CDR2 SQIVND (reference sequence). The CDR3 is CASSPRLAGGEDTQYF. DNA of the CDR3: TGTGCCAGTAGTCCGCGACTAGCGGGGGGGGAAGATACGCAGTATTTT.

J is TRBJ2-1 and V is TRBV7-6, with TRBD2 matching over 13 bases. This CDR3 has 18 residues. Per the germline V gene, CDR1 is SGHVS and CDR2 is FNYEAQ. J lost 7 bases, V lost 4 bases, and 13 bases had no gene match. The CDR3 nucleotides read TGTGCCAGCAGCTCCTCTACTACTAGCGGGGGGGCCTGGAATGAGCAGTTCTTC. Translating it yields CASSSSTTSGGAWNEQFF.

V is TRBV7-9 and J is TRBJ1-6, with D perhaps matching TRBD1 (5 bases). Germline values: CDR1 SEHNR, CDR2 FQNEAQ (reference sequence). The CDR3 spans 16 residues. With 1 base removed from V and 5 bases from J, the gap between germline ends came to 12 bases. CDR3 loop: CASSLVGRVDNSPLHF. The CDR3 DNA sequence: TGTGCCAGCAGCTTAGTCGGCAGGGTGGATAATTCACCCCTCCACTTT.

The rearrangement joins TRBV25-1 to TRBJ1-6; D is perhaps TRBD1 (6 bases). Trimming stripped 1 base from V and 9 bases from J, with 7 bases between. This CDR3 comprises 13 residues. The germline V gene encodes CDR1 MGHDK and CDR2 SYGVNS. In DNA, the CDR3 is TGTGCCAGCAGTGAATTAGGGGGTTCACCCCTCCACTTT. Amino acid sequence: CASSELGGSPLHF. The complete variable domain, with remaining parts taken from reference TRBV25-1 and TRBJ1-6, reads EADIYQTPRYLVIGTGKKITLECSQTMGHDKMYWYQQDPGMELHLIHYSYGVNSTEKGDLSSESTVSRIRTEHFPLTLESARPSHTSQYLCASSELGGSPLHFGNGTRLTVT.